This TCR beta chain was captured by sequencing in a study of blood T cell repertoires in COVID-19. Whole-study context: Samples taken during acute and convalescent COVID-19 were collected in the United States, Italy and Spain. The analysed material was cDNA or gDNA that came from T cells, B-cell-depleted T cells, or PBMCs.

Looked up from germline, CDR1 is LNHDA and CDR2 is SQIVND (reference sequence). The CDR3 runs 15 residues. Deletions cut 5 bases from V and 3 bases from J, with 14 bases between. The authors' processing: For nucleated cells, counts were estimated from reference gene primer amplification. Clones were read by immunoSEQ multiplex PCR, and TCRdb kept only the in-frame ones, dropping some. V, J and clone size are those of that table, while D and trimming were read from the DNA. The sample holds 150,000 to 180,000 clones; about 80% are singletons and the top ten take 29%. The chain uses TRBV19 and TRBJ1-5; the D is unclear. Sequences were obtained from peripheral blood. The clonotype comes from a woman aged 55-70 years with acute or convalescent COVID-19. In DNA, the CDR3 is TGTGCCAGTAGTGGGAATAGGGAGGTCAATCAGCCCCAGCATTTT. Translating it yields CASSGNREVNQPQHF.